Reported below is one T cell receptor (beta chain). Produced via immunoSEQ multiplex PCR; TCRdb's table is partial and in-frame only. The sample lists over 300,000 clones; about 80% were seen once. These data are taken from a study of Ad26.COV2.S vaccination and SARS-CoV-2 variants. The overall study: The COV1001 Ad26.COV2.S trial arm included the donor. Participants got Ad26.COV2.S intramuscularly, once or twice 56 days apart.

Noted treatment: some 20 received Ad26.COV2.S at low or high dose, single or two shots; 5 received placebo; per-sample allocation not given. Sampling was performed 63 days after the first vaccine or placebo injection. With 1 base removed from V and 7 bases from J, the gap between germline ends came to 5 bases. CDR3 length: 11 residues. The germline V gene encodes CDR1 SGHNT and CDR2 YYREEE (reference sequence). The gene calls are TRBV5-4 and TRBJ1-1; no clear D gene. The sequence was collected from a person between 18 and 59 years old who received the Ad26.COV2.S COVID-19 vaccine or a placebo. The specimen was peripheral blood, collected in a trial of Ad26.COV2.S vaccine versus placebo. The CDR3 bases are TGTGCCAGCAGCTTGCATCGTGAAGCTTTCTTT. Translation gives CASSLHREAFF.